The 19 T cell receptor beta chains presented below share a single source sample, sequenced in a study of T cells in Graves' hyperthyroidism and ophthalmopathy. Amplification of TCR beta CDR3 regions was performed using RNA transcripts as template. HTBI primers were the set used in a first-round RT-PCR of the TCR CDR3. TCRdb used MiXCR to reprocess the multiplex PCR reads, holding one entry per CDR3 protein. This sample has fewer than 350,000 distinct CDR3 sequences; approximately 14% occur once, and the top ten carry 7.9%. The sequenced sample consisted of blood. These receptors were taken from a middle-aged woman with Graves' hyperthyroidism.

The V and J genes are TRBV19 and TRBJ1-5; D unclear. CDR3 size: 16 residues. CDR1 is LNHDA, CDR2 SQIVND, per germline (reference sequence). V was trimmed by 2 bases and J by 0 bases, leaving 11 bases between them. The CDR3 DNA reads TGTGCCAGTAGTATACTCAGCGGAAATAGCAATCAGCCCCAGCATTTT. The encoded protein is CASSILSGNSNQPQHF.

This clonotype came up a few times. The chain is built from TRBV19 and TRBJ2-7; TRBD1 matches at 7 bases. The germline V gene encodes CDR1 LNHDA and CDR2 SQIVND (reference sequence). The CDR3 runs 13 residues. V shed 10 bases and J 6 bases; nucleotides not matched to a gene: 12. CDR3 amino acids: CATSPGTASEQYF. CDR3 coding DNA: TGTGCCACCTCCCCCGGGACAGCCTCCGAGCAGTACTTC.

This clonotype was observed at least ten times. V is TRBV6-1 and J is TRBJ2-7, with 8 bases lining up with TRBD1. Unmatched junction bases numbered 8, after V lost 5 bases and J lost 5 bases. Germline lookup yields CDR1 MNHNS and CDR2 SASEGT. The CDR3 length is 14 residues. CDR3 DNA: TGTGCCAGCAGTTACCGGGACAGGTTGGACGAGCAGTACTTC. Translation: CASSYRDRLDEQYF.

The rearrangement joins TRBV6-1 to TRBJ1-4; D is unresolved. V was pared by 5 bases and J by 5 bases, with 9 bases between. CDR1 is MNHNS, CDR2 SASEGT, per germline. CDR3 length: 13 amino acids. CDR3 bases: TGTGCCAGCAGTTATTCCGCGAATGAAAAACTGTTTTTT. Translated, it gives CASSYSANEKLFF.

This clonotype was recorded at least ten times. The gene calls are TRBV27 and TRBJ2-1; 7 positions agree with TRBD1. This CDR3 is built from 17 residues. Germline assignment: CDR1 MNHEY and CDR2 SMNVEV (reference sequence). After removal of 5 bases from V and 0 bases from J, the junction contained 10 bases not matched to a gene. CDR3 DNA sequence: TGTGCCAGCAGTACCAAATACTCAGGGGGCTCCTACAATGAGCAGTTCTTC. As protein: CASSTKYSGGSYNEQFF.

This clonotype was recorded at least ten times. The chain employs TRBV6-1 and TRBJ1-2; 7 bases align to TRBD1. The CDR3 extends over 16 amino acids. Germline CDR1 and CDR2: MNHNS and SASEGT. The ends lost 7 bases at V and 7 bases at J; junction bases unmatched: 18. DNA of the CDR3: TGTGCCAGCAAGGGGATTGGGCCGACAGGGCAGGGTGGCTACACCTTC. It is translated as CASKGIGPTGQGGYTF.

This clonotype was detected many times. V gene TRBV7-9 combines with J gene TRBJ1-1; D might be TRBD1 (5 bases). The CDR3 sequence is 17 residues long. Germline V CDR1 and CDR2: SEHNR, FQNEAQ (reference sequence). The V and J ends lost 3 bases and 1 base respectively, with 18 bases between them. The CDR3 DNA reads as TGTGCCAGCAGCTTTCTTCCGGGACTAGCAAGGAACACTGAAGCTTTCTTT. Encoded protein: CASSFLPGLARNTEAFF. Drawing the rest from reference TRBV7-9 and TRBJ1-1, the complete variable domain is DTGVSQNPRHKITKRGQNVTFRCDPISEHNRLYWYRQTLGQGPEFLTYFQNEAQLEKSRLLSDRFSAERPKGSFSTLEIQRTEQGDSAMYLCASSFLPGLARNTEAFFGQGTRLTVV.

The chain recombines TRBV5-1 with TRBJ2-7; D is possibly TRBD2 (6 bases). V was trimmed by 0 bases and J by 2 bases, leaving 12 bases between them. CDR3 size: 15 residues. The V gene's germline CDR1 is SGHRS and CDR2 YFSETQ. CDR3 nucleotides: TGCGCCAGCAGCTTGGGGACTATTCGGCCCTACGAGCAGTACTTC. Encoded protein: CASSLGTIRPYEQYF. Together with reference TRBV5-1 and TRBJ2-7, the CDR3 gives the full variable domain: KAGVTQTPRYLIKTRGQQVTLSCSPISGHRSVSWYQQTPGQGLQFLFEYFSETQRNKGNFPGRFSGRQFSNSRSEMNVSTLELGDSALYLCASSLGTIRPYEQYFGPGTRLTVT.

This clonotype was seen repeatedly, ten times or more. The chain is built from TRBV2 and TRBJ1-1, with D possibly being TRBD1 (5 bases). The length of the CDR3 is 13 residues. Trimming took off 4 bases at V and 13 bases at J, with 19 bases between the two ends. From germline, CDR1 is SNHLY and CDR2 FYNNEI. CDR3 amino acids: CASSVAVQGLGFF. The DNA of the CDR3 is TGTGCCAGCAGTGTCGCCGTTCAGGGCCTGGGTTTCTTT.

There are many counts of this clonotype. This chain joins TRBV6-2 or TRBV6-3 and TRBJ2-7; tentatively, D is TRBD2 (6 bases). The germline V gene has CDR1 MNHEY and CDR2 SVGEGT. The CDR3 runs 19 residues. V dropped 6 bases and J dropped 6 bases, with 33 bases sitting between them. The CDR3 DNA reads TGTGCCAGCAGAACGGCCGCGGTCTTCCGGGAGTACGGGGTCTTCGAGCAGTACTTC. Translating it yields CASRTAAVFREYGVFEQYF.

This clonotype was seen repeatedly, ten times or more. This chain links TRBV20-1 with TRBJ2-7; TRBD2 aligns across 7 bases. CDR1 DFQATT and CDR2 SNEGSKA come from the germline V gene (reference sequence). CDR3 length: 17 residues. V was clipped by 0 bases and J by 4 bases; unmatched bases: 15. The CDR3 coding sequence is TGCAGTGCTAGAGATTCCGCGTTAGGGACGGGAGGTTACGAGCAGTACTTC. Protein: CSARDSALGTGGYEQYF.

This clonotype appeared a few times. With a much larger clone just one base away, this may be a read error. The rearrangement links TRBV13 to TRBJ2-5, with 9 bases that match TRBD2. Per germline, CDR1 PRHDT and CDR2 FYEKMQ (reference sequence). CDR3 length: 15 amino acids. CDR3 sequence reads: CASSAPTSGQETRYF. CDR3 nucleotides: TGTGCCAGCAGCGCGCCGACTAGCGGACAAGAGACCCGGTACTTC.

The gene calls are TRBV5-5 and TRBJ2-1; D gene ambiguous. The CDR3 is 14 amino acids. The germline CDR1 and CDR2 sequences are SGHKS and YYEKEE (reference sequence). Trimming removed 4 bases from V and 4 bases from J, with 12 bases in between. CDR3: CASSPGVVYNEQFF. For the CDR3, the DNA is TGTGCCAGCAGCCCTGGGGTCGTGTACAATGAGCAGTTCTTC.

The J gene is TRBJ1-5, the V gene TRBV25-1; D might be TRBD1 (5 bases). The V end was cut by 1 base, the J end by 7 bases, with 11 bases between. This CDR3 spans 14 amino acids. The germline CDR1 and CDR2 sequences are MGHDK and SYGVNS. In DNA form, the CDR3 reads TGTGCCAGCAGTGAATGGGGGGTCAGGCAGCCCCAGCATTTT. As protein: CASSEWGVRQPQHF.

This clonotype was detected a few times. J is TRBJ2-1 and V is TRBV20-1; D may be TRBD2 (5 bases). This CDR3 region has 12 residues. In germline, CDR1 is DFQATT, CDR2 SNEGSKA (reference sequence). DNA for the CDR3: TGCGGAGCCCACCGGGACTACAATGAGCAGTTCTTC. This translates into CGAHRDYNEQFF.

This chain joins TRBV5-1 and TRBJ2-3; maybe TRBD2 (6 bases). The germline V gene has CDR1 SGHRS and CDR2 YFSETQ. Trimming cost V 0 bases and J 1 base, with 9 bases left between them. CDR3 size: 15 residues. The CDR3 reads CASSLGPSGTDTQYF. The CDR3 nucleotides are TGCGCCAGCAGCTTGGGCCCTAGCGGCACAGATACGCAGTATTTT.

A word on this clonotype: A much larger clone lies one base from this, so it may be a read error. The CDR3 loop is CAWKALNSSPLHF. The CDR3 nucleotides are TGTGCCTGGAAAGCCCTTAATAGTTCACCCCTCCACTTT. This rearrangement joins TRBV30 to TRBJ1-6; D is unresolved. Germline CDR1 is GTSNPN and CDR2 is SVGIG (reference sequence). Trimming pared 4 bases from V and 9 bases from J, leaving 13 bases between. The CDR3 is 13 amino acids.

This clonotype has a count of ten or more. The chain uses TRBV2 and TRBJ1-2; maybe TRBD1 (5 bases). Germline V gene sequence: CDR1 SNHLY, CDR2 FYNNEI. V was shortened by 1 base and J by 6 bases, with 12 bases between the two germline ends. This CDR3 comprises 14 residues. Written as DNA, the CDR3 is TGTGCCAGCAGTGAAGGGCAGGGACGGGATGGCTACACCTTC. Protein: CASSEGQGRDGYTF.

This clonotype was detected ten times or more. The V gene is TRBV2, the J gene TRBJ1-1; D possibly corresponds to TRBD1 (6 bases). Per germline, CDR1 SNHLY and CDR2 FYNNEI. This CDR3 has 14 amino acids. V shed 7 bases and J shed 4 bases, with 16 bases lying between them. CDR3 loop: CASTGEGVGTEAFF. CDR3 nucleotides: TGTGCCAGCACCGGGGAGGGGGTAGGCACTGAAGCTTTCTTT.